This TCR beta chain was documented in a study of blood T cell repertoires in COVID-19. Background on the study: Italy, Spain and the United States were the sources of the convalescent and acute COVID-19 samples. The cDNA or gDNA used as material had been derived from T cells, B-cell-depleted T cells, or PBMCs.

Per the original methods: Counts of nucleated cells, estimated from reference gene primer amplification, were obtained. The method was immunoSEQ multiplex PCR; TCRdb's version includes in-frame clones alone and lacks a portion of them. The V and J calls and clone size were taken over from that table, and D and trimming were inferred from the DNA. The sample yields about 40,000 clones, roughly 84% seen once. The CDR3 covers 17 residues. V shed 7 bases and J 0 bases; nucleotides not matched to a gene: 12. In germline, CDR1 is LNHDA, CDR2 SQIVND (reference sequence). The sequence was obtained from a woman aged 70-85 years with acute or convalescent COVID-19. The source material was peripheral blood. This chain links TRBV19 with TRBJ1-2; 9 nucleotides align to TRBD1. CDR3: CASTPFPGQGTNYGYTF. Written as DNA, the CDR3 is TGTGCCAGTACACCATTCCCGGGACAGGGAACTAACTATGGCTACACCTTC.